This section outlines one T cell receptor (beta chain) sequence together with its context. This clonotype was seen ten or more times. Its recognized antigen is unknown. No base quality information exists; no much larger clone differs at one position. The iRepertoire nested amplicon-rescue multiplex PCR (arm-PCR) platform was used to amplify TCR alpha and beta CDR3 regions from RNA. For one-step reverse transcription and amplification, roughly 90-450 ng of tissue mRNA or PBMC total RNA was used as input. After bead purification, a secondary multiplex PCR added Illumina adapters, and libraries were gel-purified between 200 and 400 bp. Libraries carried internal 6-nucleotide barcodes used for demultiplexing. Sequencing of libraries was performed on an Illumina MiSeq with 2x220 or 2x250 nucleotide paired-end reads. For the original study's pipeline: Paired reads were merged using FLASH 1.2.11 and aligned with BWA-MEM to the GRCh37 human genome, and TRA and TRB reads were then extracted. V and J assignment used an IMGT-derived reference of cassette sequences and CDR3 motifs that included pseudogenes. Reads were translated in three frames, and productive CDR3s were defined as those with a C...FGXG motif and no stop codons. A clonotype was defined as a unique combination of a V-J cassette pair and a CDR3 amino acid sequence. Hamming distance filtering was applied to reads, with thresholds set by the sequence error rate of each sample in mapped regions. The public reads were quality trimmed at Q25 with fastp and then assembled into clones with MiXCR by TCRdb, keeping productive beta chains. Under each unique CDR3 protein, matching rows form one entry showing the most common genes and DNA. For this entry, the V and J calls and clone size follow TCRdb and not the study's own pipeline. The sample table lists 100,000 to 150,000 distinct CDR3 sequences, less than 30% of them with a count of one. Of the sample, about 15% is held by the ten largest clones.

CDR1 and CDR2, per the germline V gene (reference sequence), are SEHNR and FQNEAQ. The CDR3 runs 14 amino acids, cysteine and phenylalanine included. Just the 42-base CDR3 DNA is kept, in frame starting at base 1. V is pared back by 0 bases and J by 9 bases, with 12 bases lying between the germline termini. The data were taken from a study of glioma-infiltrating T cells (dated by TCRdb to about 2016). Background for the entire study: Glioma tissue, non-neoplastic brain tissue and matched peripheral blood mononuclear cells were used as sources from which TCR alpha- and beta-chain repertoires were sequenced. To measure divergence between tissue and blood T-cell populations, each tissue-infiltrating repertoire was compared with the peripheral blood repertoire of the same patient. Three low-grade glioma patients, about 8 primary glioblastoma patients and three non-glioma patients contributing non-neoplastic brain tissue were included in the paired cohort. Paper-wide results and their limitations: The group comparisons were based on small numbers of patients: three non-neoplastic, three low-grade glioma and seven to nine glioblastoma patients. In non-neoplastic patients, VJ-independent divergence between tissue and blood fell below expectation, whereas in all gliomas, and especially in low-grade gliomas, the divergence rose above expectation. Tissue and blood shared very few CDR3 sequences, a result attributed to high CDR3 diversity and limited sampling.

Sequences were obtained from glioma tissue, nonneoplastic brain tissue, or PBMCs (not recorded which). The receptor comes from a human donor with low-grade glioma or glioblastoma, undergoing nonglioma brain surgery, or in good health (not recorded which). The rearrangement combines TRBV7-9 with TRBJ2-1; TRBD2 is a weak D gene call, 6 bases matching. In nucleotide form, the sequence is TGTGCCAGCAGCTTAGCGTGGAGGGAGGCTGAGCAGTTCTTC. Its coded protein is CASSLAWREAEQFF.